This T cell receptor (beta chain) was identified during a study of regulatory T cells in long-lasting Graves disease. The TCR beta library used iRepertoire HTBI primers with Arm-PCR amplification of CDR3. MiXCR, run by TCRdb on the multiplex PCR reads, gives a single entry per CDR3 protein. The table lists just over 600,000 distinct CDR3 sequences, approximately 15% of them singletons, with about 20% in the top ten. Time point of the sample: newly diagnosed GD, antithyroid drugs for less than 3 months. With RNA extracted from PBMCs as input, the TCR library was made. The sample was also reused in another study, on T cells in Graves' hyperthyroidism and ophthalmopathy. That report adds: First-round RT-PCR targeting the TCR CDR3 was performed with the HTBI primer set. Median prediction lead before ophthalmopathy onset was about 6.5 months with the model.

Here the sequenced sample was peripheral blood mononuclear cells (PBMCs), taken at new diagnosis, from a patient treated with antithyroid drugs. The sequence came from a woman younger than 45 with Graves disease.

The CDR3 nucleotides read TGTGCCATCAGCACAACAGGGGGCGAAGATTCACCCCTCCACTTT. It yields the protein CAISTTGGEDSPLHF. The chain employs TRBV10-3 and TRBJ1-6; 9 positions agree with TRBD1. The CDR3 runs to 15 residues. J was trimmed by 8 bases and V by 6 bases; bases with no gene match: 8. Germline V gene sequence: CDR1 ENHRY, CDR2 SYGVKD.